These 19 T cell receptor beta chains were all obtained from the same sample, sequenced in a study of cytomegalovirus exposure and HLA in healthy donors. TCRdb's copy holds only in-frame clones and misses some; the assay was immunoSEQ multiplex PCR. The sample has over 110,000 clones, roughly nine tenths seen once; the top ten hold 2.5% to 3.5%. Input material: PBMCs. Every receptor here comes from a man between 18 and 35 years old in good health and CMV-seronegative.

The CDR3 DNA is TGTGCCTGGAGTGTACGCGGGACGGGTAACACTGAAGCTTTCTTT. Its protein product is CAWSVRGTGNTEAFF. The chain couples TRBV30 to TRBJ1-1; D perhaps matches TRBD1 (5 bases). V was clipped by 0 bases and J by 2 bases, with 13 bases between them. The CDR3 loop spans 15 amino acids. Germline V lookup: CDR1 GTSNPN, CDR2 SVGIG (reference sequence).

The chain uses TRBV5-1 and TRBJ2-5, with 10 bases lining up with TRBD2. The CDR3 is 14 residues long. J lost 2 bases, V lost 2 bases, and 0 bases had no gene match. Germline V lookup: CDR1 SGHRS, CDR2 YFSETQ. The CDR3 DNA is TGCGCCAGCAGCTTTAGCGGGAGGCAAGAGACCCAGTACTTC. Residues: CASSFSGRQETQYF.

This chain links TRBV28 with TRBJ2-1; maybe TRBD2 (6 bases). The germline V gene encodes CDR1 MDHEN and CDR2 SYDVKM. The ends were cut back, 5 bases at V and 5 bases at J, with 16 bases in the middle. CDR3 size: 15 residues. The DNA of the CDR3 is TGTGCCAGCAGTCCCCCAGGAGGGCCGCACAATGAGCAGTTCTTC. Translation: CASSPPGGPHNEQFF.

The CDR3 bases are TGTGCCACGGGACAGACCGGCCGAAACACCGGGGAGCTGTTTTTT. Residues: CATGQTGRNTGELFF. The genes are TRBV2 and TRBJ2-2, with TRBD1 matching 7 bases. V lost 10 bases and J lost 2; bases outside the gene matches: 10. CDR1 and CDR2 (germline): SNHLY, FYNNEI. The CDR3 is 15 amino acids.

The CDR3 reads CASSILASGGQEQFF. The CDR3 nucleotides are TGTGCCAGTAGTATTCTGGCTAGCGGGGGGCAGGAGCAGTTCTTC. The J gene is TRBJ2-1, the V gene TRBV19; 11 bases match TRBD2. The V and J ends lost 3 bases and 10 bases, in that order; junction bases with no gene match: 8. This CDR3 has 15 residues. Germline CDR1 reads LNHDA; CDR2 reads SQIVND (reference sequence).

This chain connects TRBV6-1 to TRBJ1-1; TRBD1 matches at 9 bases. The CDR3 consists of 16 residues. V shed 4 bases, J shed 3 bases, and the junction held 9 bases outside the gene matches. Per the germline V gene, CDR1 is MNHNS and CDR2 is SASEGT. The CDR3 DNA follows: TGTGCCAGCAGTGTCGAAAACAGGGGGCGCGACACTGAAGCTTTCTTT. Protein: CASSVENRGRDTEAFF.

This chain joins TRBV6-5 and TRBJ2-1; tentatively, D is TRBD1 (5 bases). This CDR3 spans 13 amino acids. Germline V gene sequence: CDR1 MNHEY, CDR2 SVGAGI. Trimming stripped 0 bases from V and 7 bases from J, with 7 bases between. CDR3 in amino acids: CASSYSAGNEQFF. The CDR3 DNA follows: TGTGCCAGCAGTTACTCCGCAGGGAATGAGCAGTTCTTC.

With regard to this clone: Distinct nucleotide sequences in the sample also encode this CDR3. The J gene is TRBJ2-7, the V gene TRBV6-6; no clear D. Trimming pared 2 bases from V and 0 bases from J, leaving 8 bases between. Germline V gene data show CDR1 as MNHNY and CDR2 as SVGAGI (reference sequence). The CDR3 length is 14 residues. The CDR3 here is CASSYKRSSYEQYF. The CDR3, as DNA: TGTGCCAGCAGTTACAAAAGGAGCTCCTACGAGCAGTACTTC.

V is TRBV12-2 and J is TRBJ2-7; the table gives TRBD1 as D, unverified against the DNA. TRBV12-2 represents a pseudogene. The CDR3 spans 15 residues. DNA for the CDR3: TGTGCAAGTCGCTTAGTCCCGGGACAGGACTACGAGCAGTACTTC. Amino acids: CASRLVPGQDYEQYF.

CDR3 amino acids: CASSYGQGTYEQYF. CDR3 bases: TGTGCCAGCAGTTACGGCCAGGGGACCTACGAGCAGTACTTC. The rearrangement uses TRBV6-5 and TRBJ2-7; D is possibly TRBD1 (6 bases). V was cut by 2 bases and J by 2 bases, with 10 bases left in between. Germline V gene sequence: CDR1 MNHEY, CDR2 SVGAGI. The CDR3 extends over 14 amino acids.

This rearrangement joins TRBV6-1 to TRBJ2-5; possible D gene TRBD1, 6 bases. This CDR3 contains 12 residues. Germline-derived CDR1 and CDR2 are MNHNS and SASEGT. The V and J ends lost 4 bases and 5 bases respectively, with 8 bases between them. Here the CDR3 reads CASSVDRETQYF. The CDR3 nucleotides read TGTGCCAGCAGTGTAGACAGGGAGACCCAGTACTTC.

The DNA for the CDR3 is TGTGCCAGCAGCTTGAGGGCCGTTGCAGATACGCAGTATTTT. Translating it yields CASSLRAVADTQYF. The chain is built from TRBV7-9 and TRBJ2-3; D possibly corresponds to TRBD2 (5 bases). V was trimmed by 3 bases and J by 4 bases, leaving 11 bases between them. This CDR3 is 14 amino acids long. Germline CDR1 and CDR2: SEHNR and FQNEAQ (reference sequence).

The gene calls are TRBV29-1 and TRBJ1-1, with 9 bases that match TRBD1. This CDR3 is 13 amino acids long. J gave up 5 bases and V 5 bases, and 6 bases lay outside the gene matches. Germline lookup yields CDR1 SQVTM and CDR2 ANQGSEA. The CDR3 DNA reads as TGCAGCGTTCTGGGACAGGGATGGACTGAAGCTTTCTTT. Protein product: CSVLGQGWTEAFF.

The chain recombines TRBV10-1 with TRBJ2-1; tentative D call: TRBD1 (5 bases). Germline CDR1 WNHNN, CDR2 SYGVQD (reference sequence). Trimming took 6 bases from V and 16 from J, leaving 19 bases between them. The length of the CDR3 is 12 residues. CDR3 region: CASSPQVYRSFF. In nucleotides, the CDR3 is TGCGCCAGCAGCCCACAGGTATATCGCAGTTTCTTC.

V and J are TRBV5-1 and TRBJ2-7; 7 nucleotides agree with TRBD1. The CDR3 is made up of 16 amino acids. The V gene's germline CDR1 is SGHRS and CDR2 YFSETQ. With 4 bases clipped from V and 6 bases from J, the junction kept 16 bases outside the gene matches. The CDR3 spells CASSKADRALNAEQYF. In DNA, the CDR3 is TGCGCCAGCAGCAAAGCCGACAGGGCCCTCAACGCCGAGCAGTACTTC.

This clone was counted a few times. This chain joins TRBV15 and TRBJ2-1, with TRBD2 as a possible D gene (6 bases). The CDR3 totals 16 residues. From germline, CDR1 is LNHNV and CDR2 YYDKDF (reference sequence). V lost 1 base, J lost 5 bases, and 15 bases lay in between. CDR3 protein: CATSRVLAGSDNEQFF. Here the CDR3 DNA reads TGTGCCACCAGCAGAGTGTTGGCGGGAAGCGACAATGAGCAGTTCTTC.

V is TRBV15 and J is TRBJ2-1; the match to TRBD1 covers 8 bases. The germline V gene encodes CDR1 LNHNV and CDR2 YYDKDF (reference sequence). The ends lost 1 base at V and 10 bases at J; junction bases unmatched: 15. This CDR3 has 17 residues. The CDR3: CATSRGRGTGKREEQFF. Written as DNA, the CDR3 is TGTGCCACCAGCAGAGGGCGAGGGACAGGAAAGAGGGAGGAGCAGTTCTTC.

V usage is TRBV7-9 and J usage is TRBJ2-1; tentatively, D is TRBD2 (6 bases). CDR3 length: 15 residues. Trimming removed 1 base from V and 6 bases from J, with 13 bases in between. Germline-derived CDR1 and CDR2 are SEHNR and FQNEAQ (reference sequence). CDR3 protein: CASSLGGGVGNEQFF. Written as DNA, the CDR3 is TGTGCCAGCAGCTTAGGCGGAGGGGTGGGCAATGAGCAGTTCTTC.

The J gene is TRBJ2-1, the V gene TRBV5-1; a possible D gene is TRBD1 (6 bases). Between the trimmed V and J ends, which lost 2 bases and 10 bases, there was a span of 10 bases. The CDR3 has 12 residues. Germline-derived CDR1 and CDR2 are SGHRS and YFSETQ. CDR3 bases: TGCGCCAGCAGCTTAGGGACAATCGAGCAGTTCTTC. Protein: CASSLGTIEQFF.